A single sample gave rise to the 24 T cell receptor beta chains below, sequenced in a study of radiotherapy plus CTLA-4 blockade in lung cancer. Clones were read by immunoSEQ multiplex PCR, and TCRdb kept only the in-frame ones, dropping some. This table holds 50,000 to 65,000 clones, approximately 84% found once. The specimen comprised peripheral blood, sampled from a patient treated with radiotherapy plus ipilimumab. These TCRs come from a human donor with non-small cell lung cancer whose response to radiotherapy plus ipilimumab could not be evaluated.

Concerning this clone itself: The junction does not match germline at one end; this may be a read error. V is TRBV6-5 and J is TRBJ1-1; 8 positions match TRBD1. The germline V gene encodes CDR1 MNHEY and CDR2 SVGAGI. CDR3 length: 15 residues. DNA of the CDR3: TGTGCCAGCGGTTACCCCCCGACAGGGGACACTGAAGCTTTCTTT. Amino acids: CASGYPPTGDTEAFF.

The chain carries TRBV4-3 and TRBJ2-7, with D perhaps TRBD2 (6 bases). Germline V gene data show CDR1 as LGHNA and CDR2 as YSLEER. The CDR3 contains 14 residues. With 3 bases removed from V and 5 bases from J, the gap between germline ends came to 14 bases. The CDR3 is CASSQAGTRHEQYF. The CDR3, as DNA: TGCGCCAGCAGCCAGGCCGGGACTCGGCACGAGCAGTACTTC.

This chain connects TRBV7-9 to TRBJ2-2; unclear D gene. The germline V gene has CDR1 SEHNR and CDR2 FQNEAQ (reference sequence). V was trimmed by 1 base and J by 2 bases, leaving 11 bases between them. The CDR3 loop spans 16 amino acids. The CDR3 region is CASSLVLTPNTGELFF. The CDR3, as DNA: TGTGCCAGCAGCTTAGTCCTGACACCTAACACCGGGGAGCTGTTTTTT.

The chain recombines TRBV6-1 with TRBJ1-4, with 7 bases identical to TRBD1. Germline-derived CDR1 and CDR2 are MNHNS and SASEGT. The CDR3 has 15 residues. The ends lost 2 bases at V and 4 bases at J; junction bases unmatched: 4. The CDR3 nucleotides are TGTGCCAGCAGTGAATTCGGACAGGTTAATGAAAAACTGTTTTTT. Its translation is CASSEFGQVNEKLFF.

This rearrangement joins TRBV7-2 to TRBJ1-1, with TRBD1 matching over 7 bases. The V and J ends lost 3 bases and 1 base, in that order; junction bases with no gene match: 2. The CDR3 has 14 residues. From germline, CDR1 is SGHTA and CDR2 FQGNSA. CDR3 loop: CASSFDRANTEAFF. The CDR3, as DNA: TGTGCCAGCAGCTTTGACAGGGCGAACACTGAAGCTTTCTTT.

The chain uses TRBV18 and TRBJ2-1, with D possibly being TRBD2 (5 bases). The germline gives CDR1 KGHSH, CDR2 LQKENI. This CDR3 is 11 amino acids long. V was trimmed by 4 bases and J by 9 bases, leaving 7 bases between them. This CDR3 reads CASSLGIEQFF. The CDR3 DNA reads as TGTGCCAGCTCACTCGGGATTGAGCAGTTCTTC.

V is TRBV10-3 and J is TRBJ2-5; 10 bases align to TRBD2. The CDR3 is made up of 17 amino acids. V was clipped by 2 bases and J by 0 bases; unmatched bases: 6. CDR1 and CDR2 (germline): ENHRY, SYGVKD. The CDR3 nucleotides read TGTGCCATCAGTGAGCCTAGCGGGGGCCCGTACCAAGAGACCCAGTACTTC. Its translation: CAISEPSGGPYQETQYF.

J is TRBJ1-2 and V is TRBV29-1, with 8 bases aligning to TRBD1. Looked up from germline, CDR1 is SQVTM and CDR2 is ANQGSEA. Trimming removed 6 bases from V and 2 bases from J; junction bases left unmatched: 2. The CDR3 runs 12 residues. CDR3 in amino acids: CSVGQGNYGYTF. Written as DNA, the CDR3 is TGCAGCGTCGGACAGGGAAACTATGGCTACACCTTC.

This chain uses TRBV5-6 with TRBJ1-2; no clear D. This CDR3 spans 14 amino acids. Germline V lookup: CDR1 SGHDT, CDR2 YYEEEE. The V and J ends lost 2 bases and 2 bases respectively, with 10 bases between them. The CDR3 here is CASSFVAVNYGYTF. Here the CDR3 DNA reads TGTGCCAGCAGCTTCGTCGCAGTCAACTATGGCTACACCTTC.

V usage is TRBV5-1 and J usage is TRBJ2-2, with TRBD2 as a possible D gene (5 bases). Trimming stripped 5 bases from V and 2 bases from J, with 13 bases between. CDR3 length: 15 residues. In germline, CDR1 is SGHRS, CDR2 YFSETQ. Here the CDR3 reads CASSPRGFNTGELFF. In DNA, the CDR3 is TGCGCCAGCAGTCCCCGCGGGTTTAACACCGGGGAGCTGTTTTTT.

CDR3 nucleotide sequence: TGTGCCAGCAGCCCAACCGGGGGACTAGCGGGAGTTGGGGCCAAAAACATTCAGTACTTC. Protein sequence: CASSPTGGLAGVGAKNIQYF. The chain links TRBV27 to TRBJ2-4, with TRBD2 matching 14 bases. Germline values: CDR1 MNHEY, CDR2 SMNVEV (reference sequence). J was trimmed by 1 base and V by 6 bases; bases with no gene match: 14. The CDR3 has 20 residues.

This clone was counted between two and nine times. The chain recombines TRBV28 with TRBJ1-1; D unclear. V was cut by 0 bases and J by 5 bases, with 13 bases left in between. The CDR3 runs to 15 residues. Germline assignment: CDR1 MDHEN and CDR2 SYDVKM. The CDR3 is CASSLWQARGTEAFF. In nucleotides, the CDR3 is TGTGCCAGCAGTTTATGGCAGGCCCGAGGGACTGAAGCTTTCTTT.

The chain joins TRBV4-1 to TRBJ2-3, with TRBD1 as a possible D gene (6 bases). The CDR3 has 16 amino acids. From germline, CDR1 is MGHRA and CDR2 YSYEKL. V was shortened by 0 bases and J by 0 bases, with 10 bases between the two germline ends. The CDR3 DNA sequence: TGCGCCAGCAGCCAAGATTGGGGGACAAGCACAGATACGCAGTATTTT. The encoded protein is CASSQDWGTSTDTQYF.

The chain employs TRBV5-1 and TRBJ2-3; 8 nucleotides align to TRBD1. This CDR3 is built from 17 residues. V was clipped by 4 bases and J by 1 base; unmatched bases: 11. CDR1 is SGHRS, CDR2 YFSETQ, per germline. The CDR3 coding sequence is TGCGCCAGCAGCCCTCTTCCGGTGACAGGGGGCACAGATACGCAGTATTTT. This encodes CASSPLPVTGGTDTQYF.

The count of this clone is one. The V call is TRBV28, the J call TRBJ1-2, with TRBD1 identical over 7 bases. The CDR3 is 15 amino acids. With 4 bases clipped from V and 2 bases from J, the junction kept 7 bases outside the gene matches. Germline V lookup: CDR1 MDHEN, CDR2 SYDVKM. Here the CDR3 reads CASSSQTGKNYGYTF. CDR3 nucleotide sequence: TGTGCCAGCAGTTCCCAGACAGGGAAGAACTATGGCTACACCTTC.

The chain is built from TRBV5-1 and TRBJ1-1, with TRBD1 matching over 10 bases. The CDR3 consists of 15 residues. Germline V gene data show CDR1 as SGHRS and CDR2 as YFSETQ. Losses at the gene ends were 4 bases for V and 3 bases for J; bases not matched to a gene: 6. In DNA form, the CDR3 reads TGCGCCAGCAGCGTAACCGGGACAGGGGACACTGAAGCTTTCTTT. Translation gives CASSVTGTGDTEAFF.

The rearrangement joins TRBV10-2 to TRBJ1-2; D is possibly TRBD1 (6 bases). CDR1 and CDR2 from the germline V gene are WSHSY and SAAADI. This CDR3 is built from 13 residues. The V gene lost 6 bases and the J gene lost 4 bases, with 12 bases spanning the gap. DNA of the CDR3: TGCGCCAGCAGCGGGGGGGCGTTCTATGGCTACACCTTC. This encodes CASSGGAFYGYTF.

The chain has TRBV9 and TRBJ1-6; D perhaps matches TRBD1 (5 bases). Trimming removed 0 bases from V and 10 bases from J, with 14 bases in between. Germline V CDR1 and CDR2: SGDLS, YYNGEE. The CDR3 sequence is 15 residues long. The CDR3 protein is CASSVDGTWGSPLHF. CDR3 sequence (DNA): TGTGCCAGCAGCGTAGATGGGACTTGGGGGTCACCCCTCCACTTT. Variable domain in full (rest from reference TRBV9 and TRBJ1-6): DSGVTQTPKHLITATGQRVTLRCSPRSGDLSVYWYQQSLDQGLQFLIQYYNGEERAKGNILERFSAQQFPDLHSELNLSSLELGDSALYFCASSVDGTWGSPLHFGNGTRLTVT.

The rearrangement uses TRBV7-9 and TRBJ1-1; TRBD1 matches 9 bases. There are 17 residues in the CDR3. Germline V gives CDR1 SEHNR, CDR2 FQNEAQ (reference sequence). The V gene end was trimmed by 5 bases and the J gene end by 4 bases; junction bases not matched to a gene: 14. The CDR3 spells CASSPVHWTGEGTEAFF. DNA for the CDR3: TGTGCCAGCAGCCCGGTACACTGGACAGGGGAGGGCACTGAAGCTTTCTTT.

The CDR3 region is CASRARGDQPQHF. For the CDR3, the DNA is TGTGCCAGCAGAGCCAGGGGAGATCAGCCCCAGCATTTT. The genes are TRBV6-5 and TRBJ1-5; D perhaps matches TRBD1 (6 bases). Germline V gene data show CDR1 as MNHEY and CDR2 as SVGAGI. The CDR3 totals 13 residues. V was shortened by 6 bases and J by 5 bases, with 11 bases between the two germline ends.

The rearrangement joins TRBV4-1 to TRBJ2-7; 8 bases line up with TRBD1. Germline assignment: CDR1 MGHRA and CDR2 YSYEKL. With V trimmed by 4 bases and J by 2 bases, 7 bases remained unmatched. The CDR3 has 15 amino acids. CDR3 sequence reads: CASSPGQGRTYEQYF. In nucleotides, the CDR3 is TGCGCCAGCAGCCCCGGACAGGGAAGAACCTACGAGCAGTACTTC.

V and J are TRBV6-5 and TRBJ2-3, with D maybe TRBD2 (5 bases). Trimming removed 6 bases at V and 2 bases at J, with 12 bases between. This CDR3 region has 14 residues. Looked up from germline, CDR1 is MNHEY and CDR2 is SVGAGI. The CDR3 sequence: CASSPPGVTDTQYF. The CDR3 DNA is TGTGCCAGCAGCCCCCCCGGGGTCACAGATACGCAGTATTTT.

The rearrangement links TRBV6-5 to TRBJ2-7; 8 bases line up with TRBD2. CDR3 length equals 15 residues. Trimming cost V 4 bases and J 6 bases; bases outside gene matches: 11. Germline V lookup: CDR1 MNHEY, CDR2 SVGAGI. In DNA form, the CDR3 reads TGTGCCAGCAGTTCCCCTCAGCGGGGGTGGGGCGAGCAGTACTTC. Translation gives CASSSPQRGWGEQYF.

V gene TRBV7-2 combines with J gene TRBJ2-3; D is uncertain. Trimming took 3 bases from V and 2 from J, leaving 6 bases between them. From germline, CDR1 is SGHTA and CDR2 FQGNSA. The CDR3 has 13 amino acids. CDR3 nucleotides: TGTGCCAGCAGCTTTTGGGCCACAGATACGCAGTATTTT. This translates into CASSFWATDTQYF.